Presented here are 28 T cell receptor beta chains from one specimen sequenced in a study of T cells expressing NK-cell markers. Following a re-call of the 5' RACE reads, TCRdb has one entry per CDR3 protein and lacks DNA. Here the sample table reports roughly 300,000 distinct CDR3 sequences. Sequenced sample: blood T cells: a sorted CD56 or NKG2C T cell subset, CD4+ or CD8+ T cells, or bulk PBMC T cells (not recorded which). Receptors originate from a woman between 18 and 70 years old in good health.

The chain couples TRBV14 to TRBJ2-1. The germline V gene encodes CDR1 SGHDN and CDR2 FVKESK. This CDR3 has 16 amino acids. Here the CDR3 reads CASSQVELASYNEQFF.

The chain links TRBV6-5 to TRBJ2-2. The germline gives CDR1 MNHEY, CDR2 SVGAGI. The CDR3 loop spans 13 amino acids. The CDR3 loop reads CASSYSMPGELFF.

The gene calls are TRBV7-3 and TRBJ1-1; the D call from TCRdb, TRBD1, cannot be confirmed without DNA. The CDR3 runs 15 residues. Looked up from germline, CDR1 is SGHTA and CDR2 is FQGTGA. The CDR3 sequence is CASSLSVGGITEAFF.

The chain recombines TRBV12-3 or TRBV12-4 with TRBJ1-2; there is no DNA to check the TCRdb D call of TRBD1. The CDR3 covers 15 residues. The CDR3 spells CASSLGPGSNYGYTF.

J is TRBJ1-4 and V is TRBV27; lacking DNA, the TRBD1 call made by TCRdb goes unchecked. This CDR3 has 17 residues. Germline V gene sequence: CDR1 MNHEY, CDR2 SMNVEV (reference sequence). The CDR3 sequence is CASSSTRDSWGVEKLFF.

The V gene is TRBV5-4, the J gene TRBJ2-3; there is no DNA to check the TCRdb D call of TRBD1. This CDR3 contains 13 residues. Germline CDR1 SGHNT, CDR2 YYREEE (reference sequence). CDR3 residues: CASSLTGVDTQYF.

The chain joins TRBV30 to TRBJ2-5; TCRdb returns TRBD2, unconfirmable since there is no DNA. Germline V lookup: CDR1 GTSNPN, CDR2 SVGIG (reference sequence). The CDR3 spans 12 residues. CDR3 amino acids: CAWGLVGETQYF.

The chain combines TRBV7-9 with TRBJ1-4; the D call of TRBD1 rests on TCRdb alone, since no DNA is present to check it. CDR1 SEHNR and CDR2 FQNEAQ come from the germline V gene (reference sequence). The CDR3 loop spans 14 amino acids. The CDR3: CASSLDRDSEKLFF. The whole variable domain, remainder taken from reference TRBV7-9 and TRBJ1-4, is DTGVSQNPRHKITKRGQNVTFRCDPISEHNRLYWYRQTLGQGPEFLTYFQNEAQLEKSRLLSDRFSAERPKGSFSTLEIQRTEQGDSAMYLCASSLDRDSEKLFFGSGTQLSVL.

The genes are TRBV12-3 or TRBV12-4 and TRBJ1-5; no DNA is available, so the TRBD1 call from TCRdb remains unchecked. The CDR3 covers 16 residues. This CDR3 reads CASSLVPAGHNQPQHF.

The chain combines TRBV18 with TRBJ1-2. The CDR3 length is 14 residues. Germline lookup yields CDR1 KGHSH and CDR2 LQKENI. The CDR3 protein is CASSPNGRLYGYTF.

The V and J genes are TRBV5-1 and TRBJ1-6. This CDR3 spans 15 amino acids. In germline, CDR1 is SGHRS, CDR2 YFSETQ. The CDR3 sequence is CASKEAGTSNSPLHF.

V usage is TRBV5-4 and J usage is TRBJ2-2; TCRdb lists TRBD1, though no DNA is available to test this call. Germline V gene data show CDR1 as SGHNT and CDR2 as YYREEE (reference sequence). This CDR3 has 15 residues. CDR3 sequence: CASSPSQENTGELFF.

The chain is built from TRBV7-2 and TRBJ2-2; TCRdb proposes TRBD1, but this gene call is untestable without DNA. This CDR3 is built from 14 residues. Germline V gene lookup returns CDR1 SGHTA and CDR2 FQGNSA. CDR3 sequence: CASSPRDAGVALFF.

V and J are TRBV29-1 and TRBJ2-2; TCRdb picks TRBD1, but there is no DNA to check that call. CDR1 and CDR2 from the germline V gene are SQVTM and ANQGSEA. CDR3 length equals 14 residues. CDR3 loop: CSVGSGLNTGELFF.

This chain uses TRBV27 with TRBJ2-6; TCRdb calls TRBD2, which cannot be checked without DNA. The CDR3 has 17 amino acids. Germline assignment: CDR1 MNHEY and CDR2 SMNVEV (reference sequence). CDR3: CASRRDFTSLGANVLTF.

The CDR3 loop reads CSVEEGRGSTDTQYF. The V call is TRBV29-1, the J call TRBJ2-3; there is no DNA to check the TCRdb D call of TRBD1. CDR3 length: 15 residues. CDR1 and CDR2 from the germline V gene are SQVTM and ANQGSEA.

The rearrangement joins TRBV12-3 or TRBV12-4 to TRBJ1-6; TCRdb calls TRBD1, which cannot be checked without DNA. This CDR3 is 15 amino acids long. CDR3 sequence: CASSPRDRYNSPLHF.

The CDR3 protein is CASSFSGRPNTGELFF. The chain links TRBV27 to TRBJ2-2; the TCRdb D gene call, TRBD2, has no DNA to confirm it. The CDR3 sequence is 16 residues long. Germline CDR1 MNHEY, CDR2 SMNVEV (reference sequence).

The chain is built from TRBV5-5 and TRBJ1-1. This CDR3 is built from 14 residues. CDR1 is SGHKS, CDR2 YYEKEE, per germline (reference sequence). The CDR3 region is CASSSTRPYTEAFF. Together with reference TRBV5-5 and TRBJ1-1, the CDR3 gives the full variable domain: DAGVTQSPTHLIKTRGQQVTLRCSPISGHKSVSWYQQVLGQGPQFIFQYYEKEERGRGNFPDRFSARQFPNYSSELNVNALLLGDSALYLCASSSTRPYTEAFFGQGTRLTVV.

V and J are TRBV3-1 and TRBJ2-3. This CDR3 region has 14 residues. The V gene's germline CDR1 is LGHDT and CDR2 YNNKEL (reference sequence). The CDR3: CASSQGPSTDTQYF.

The gene calls are TRBV20-1 and TRBJ1-2; no DNA is available, so the TRBD1 call from TCRdb remains unchecked. CDR1 and CDR2 from the germline V gene are DFQATT and SNEGSKA (reference sequence). The CDR3 totals 13 residues. The CDR3 sequence: CSATPYTTGGYTF.

The chain couples TRBV20-1 to TRBJ2-3; absent DNA, TCRdb's TRBD1 call cannot be checked. Per the germline V gene, CDR1 is DFQATT and CDR2 is SNEGSKA (reference sequence). The CDR3 totals 16 residues. This CDR3 reads CSARSGRITGTDTQYF.

The chain has TRBV20-1 and TRBJ1-1; absent DNA, TCRdb's TRBD1 call cannot be checked. CDR1 and CDR2 from the germline V gene are DFQATT and SNEGSKA (reference sequence). The CDR3 covers 13 residues. This CDR3 reads CSAGGGMNTEAFF.

The chain is built from TRBV12-5 and TRBJ1-1; there is no DNA to check the TCRdb D call of TRBD1. The CDR3 runs 15 residues. Per the germline V gene, CDR1 is LGHNT and CDR2 is FRNRAP. The CDR3 loop is CASGGTQDANTEAFF. Based on the CDR3 plus reference TRBV12-5 and TRBJ1-1, the full variable domain is DARVTQTPRHKVTEMGQEVTMRCQPILGHNTVFWYRQTMMQGLELLAYFRNRAPLDDSGMPKDRFSAEMPDATLATLKIQPSEPRDSAVYFCASGGTQDANTEAFFGQGTRLTVV.

The CDR3 reads CASSFSGALNQPQHF. The chain recombines TRBV7-8 with TRBJ1-5; TCRdb outputs TRBD1, but without DNA this stays unchecked. The CDR3 runs to 15 residues. Per germline, CDR1 SGHVS and CDR2 FQNEAQ.

The rearrangement joins TRBV12-3 or TRBV12-4 to TRBJ2-1; TCRdb selects TRBD2, and the lack of DNA leaves this call unchecked. The CDR3 sequence is 14 residues long. The CDR3 region is CASRRLAGGPKQFF.

The rearrangement uses TRBV12-3 or TRBV12-4 and TRBJ1-5; TCRdb gives TRBD1 as the D gene, but with no DNA this cannot be confirmed. There are 15 residues in the CDR3. This CDR3 reads CASSLRQGDRQPQHF.

The chain employs TRBV12-3 or TRBV12-4 and TRBJ2-1; TCRdb proposes TRBD1, but this gene call is untestable without DNA. CDR3 length: 14 residues. The CDR3 sequence is CASSLGVGSYEQFF.